What follows are 10 T cell receptor beta chains derived from one specimen sequenced in a study of CD4 T cells in relation to SARS-CoV-2 and coronaviruses. Unexposed donor CD4+ T cells date from about 2010-2018, before the COVID-19 pandemic. Isolation of CD4+ T cells took place after approximately 11 days in culture. Their antigen targets remain unknown. Only in-frame clones appear in the TCRdb table, and some are missing; sequencing was by immunoSEQ multiplex PCR. This sample yields fewer than 20,000 clones, of which 65% to 85% are seen a single time; about a tenth belongs to the top ten. Source material: CD4+ T cells from PBMCs, cultured in vitro. These receptors came from a human donor in good health.

The chain recombines TRBV28 with TRBJ2-3; D possibly matches TRBD1 or TRBD2 (5 bases each). The V end was cut by 8 bases, the J end by 4 bases, with 19 bases between. The CDR3 is made up of 15 amino acids. Germline lookup yields CDR1 MDHEN and CDR2 SYDVKM. This chain's CDR3 is CASLLAGSGSDTQYF. The CDR3 DNA reads as TGTGCCAGCCTTCTTGCGGGTTCAGGGTCAGATACGCAGTATTTT.

This clone was counted a single time. The V gene is TRBV6-1, the J gene TRBJ2-3, with unresolved D. Germline V gene sequence: CDR1 MNHNS, CDR2 SASEGT. CDR3 length equals 13 residues. The V end was cut by 3 bases, the J end by 0 bases, with 4 bases between. DNA of the CDR3: TGTGCCAGCAGTGACAGGAGCACAGATACGCAGTATTTT. Its translation is CASSDRSTDTQYF.

This chain connects TRBV5-5 to TRBJ1-1, with a possible D match to TRBD1 (5 bases). Germline V lookup: CDR1 SGHKS, CDR2 YYEKEE (reference sequence). The V end was cut by 6 bases, the J end by 0 bases, with 9 bases between. The CDR3 covers 13 residues. The CDR3 loop reads CASTPTVNTEAFF. Here the CDR3 DNA reads TGTGCCAGCACCCCGACAGTGAACACTGAAGCTTTCTTT. Complete variable domain (other parts from reference TRBV5-5 and TRBJ1-1): DAGVTQSPTHLIKTRGQQVTLRCSPISGHKSVSWYQQVLGQGPQFIFQYYEKEERGRGNFPDRFSARQFPNYSSELNVNALLLGDSALYLCASTPTVNTEAFFGQGTRLTVV.

This chain connects TRBV27 to TRBJ1-6; D not resolved. V was pared by 6 bases and J by 2 bases, with 5 bases between. Germline lookup yields CDR1 MNHEY and CDR2 SMNVEV (reference sequence). The CDR3 is 13 residues long. This CDR3 is CASSGPYNSPLHF. DNA for the CDR3: TGTGCCAGCAGCGGACCCTATAATTCACCCCTCCACTTT.

This CDR3 reads CASRKDPNTGELFF. The CDR3 nucleotides read TGCGCCAGCAGAAAGGACCCGAACACCGGGGAGCTGTTTTTT. The rearrangement joins TRBV10-1 to TRBJ2-2, with D uncertain. The CDR3 runs to 14 residues. The V gene's germline CDR1 is WNHNN and CDR2 SYGVQD (reference sequence). The ends were cut back, 6 bases at V and 0 bases at J, with 8 bases in the middle.

This chain connects TRBV7-2 to TRBJ2-1; weak D call: TRBD2 (5 bases). This CDR3 has 13 amino acids. Per the germline V gene, CDR1 is SGHTA and CDR2 is FQGNSA. Between the trimmed V and J ends, which lost 3 bases and 5 bases, there was a span of 8 bases. In DNA, the CDR3 is TGTGCCAGCAGCTTCGCCGGGGACAATGAGCAGTTCTTC. Translated: CASSFAGDNEQFF. The full variable domain, with the rest looked up from reference TRBV7-2 and TRBJ2-1, is GAGVSQSPSNKVTEKGKDVELRCDPISGHTALYWYRQSLGQGLEFLIYFQGNSAPDKSGLPSDRFSAERTGGSVSTLTIQRTQQEDSAVYLCASSFAGDNEQFFGPGTRLTVL.

This clone was recorded a few times. V is TRBV5-1 and J is TRBJ1-6; 7 bases are a match to TRBD1. V was clipped by 0 bases and J by 10 bases; unmatched bases: 7. The germline gives CDR1 SGHRS, CDR2 YFSETQ. There are 15 residues in the CDR3. The CDR3 DNA sequence: TGCGCCAGCAGCTTGGATCCAGGGGGGAACTCACCCCTCCACTTT. This sequence encodes CASSLDPGGNSPLHF. The full variable domain, with the rest looked up from reference TRBV5-1 and TRBJ1-6, is KAGVTQTPRYLIKTRGQQVTLSCSPISGHRSVSWYQQTPGQGLQFLFEYFSETQRNKGNFPGRFSGRQFSNSRSEMNVSTLELGDSALYLCASSLDPGGNSPLHFGNGTRLTVT.

The chain employs TRBV18 and TRBJ1-3; D not resolved. CDR1 and CDR2 (germline): KGHSH, LQKENI. This CDR3 is built from 15 residues. The V gene lost 4 bases and the J gene lost 3 bases, with 13 bases spanning the gap. The DNA of the CDR3 is TGTGCCAGCTCACTAGGGCCGGGTCGTGGAAACACCATATATTTT. Its translation: CASSLGPGRGNTIYF.

The chain couples TRBV2 to TRBJ1-4; 11 positions match TRBD1. V shed 2 bases, J shed 7 bases, and the junction held 3 bases outside the gene matches. The germline gives CDR1 SNHLY, CDR2 FYNNEI. The CDR3 runs to 15 residues. The CDR3 DNA follows: TGTGCCAGCAGTGAAAAGGGACAGGGGGTTGAAAAACTGTTTTTT. The encoded protein is CASSEKGQGVEKLFF. Full variable domain (rest looked up from reference TRBV2 and TRBJ1-4): EPEVTQTPSHQVTQMGQEVILRCVPISNHLYFYWYRQILGQKVEFLVSFYNNEISEKSEIFDDQFSVERPDGSNFTLKIRSTKLEDSAMYFCASSEKGQGVEKLFFGSGTQLSVL.

V gene TRBV12-3 or TRBV12-4 combines with J gene TRBJ1-2, with D possibly TRBD1 on 6 matching bases. Trimming left V 5 bases short and J 2 bases short, with 9 bases between. CDR3 length equals 13 residues. CDR3 protein: CASSLQGNYGYTF. CDR3 nucleotide sequence: TGTGCCAGCAGTCTTCAGGGGAACTATGGCTACACCTTC.